This TCR beta chain was identified during a study of CD8 T cells in ankylosing spondylitis. Preparation of TCR beta libraries was done by quantitative 5'-RACE with molecular barcodes. In TCRdb, the 5' RACE reads were re-called with MiXCR into one record per CDR3 protein. The data show some 450,000 distinct CDR3 sequences, roughly 17% seen once. About this clonotype: The antigen is undetermined.

Study outcomes and limitations: Both synovial fluid and blood in reactive arthritis had previously been reported to carry some motif variants. Disease-linked clones reportedly concentrated significantly in matched ankylosing spondylitis synovial fluid. Peripheral blood held disease-linked clones only at relatively low frequency, and these were CD8+. Seven to nine highly homologous variants formed a TCR beta motif that appeared characteristic of ankylosing spondylitis blood.

Germline V gives CDR1 LNHDA, CDR2 SQIVND (reference sequence). The CDR3 length is 14 residues. Between the trimmed V and J ends, which lost 5 bases and 6 bases, there was a span of 16 bases. V and J are TRBV19 and TRBJ1-1, with D unclear. Sequencing was carried out using blood, either unsorted or a sorted T cell fraction (not recorded which). This TCR was sampled from a male donor with ankylosing spondylitis. CDR3 residues: CASSPRLEGAEAFF. The CDR3 region has the DNA TGTGCCAGTAGTCCAAGACTGGAAGGTGCTGAAGCTTTCTTT.